The 24 T cell receptor beta chains given below trace back to one sample, sequenced in a study of cytomegalovirus exposure and HLA in healthy donors. The PCR made use of 60 Vbeta and 13 Jbeta primers. The assay was immunoSEQ multiplex PCR, and TCRdb's table has in-frame clones only and misses some. The sample table includes approximately 58,000 clones. Sequenced material: PBMCs. The receptors were gathered from a man aged 18 to 30 in good health and CMV-seropositive.

This chain joins TRBV19 and TRBJ2-2; 10 bases align to TRBD2. Trimming at V came to 6 bases and at J to 5 bases, leaving 3 bases not matched to a gene. The CDR3 extends over 14 amino acids. Per the germline V gene, CDR1 is LNHDA and CDR2 is SQIVND (reference sequence). CDR3 loop: CASRKREGTGELFF. CDR3 nucleotides: TGTGCCAGTAGAAAGCGGGAGGGTACCGGGGAGCTGTTTTTT.

The chain uses TRBV7-3 and TRBJ2-1, with D possibly TRBD2 on 5 matching bases. Trimming cost V 2 bases and J 7 bases, with 15 bases left between them. The germline V gene encodes CDR1 SGHTA and CDR2 FQGTGA. The CDR3 sequence is 15 residues long. CDR3 loop: CASSLSANRRNEQFF. The CDR3 DNA follows: TGTGCCAGCAGCTTATCGGCCAACCGGAGGAATGAGCAGTTCTTC.

The chain employs TRBV6-5 and TRBJ2-5; D gene uncertain. The tail of the sequence fits TRBJ2-7 better, so the J call may be wrong. CDR3 size: 16 residues. Germline loops: CDR1 MNHEY, CDR2 SVGAGI. The CDR3 coding sequence is TGTGCCAGCAGTTACTCGTTGTCCGTGAGGATATACGAGCAGTACTTC. Translating it yields CASSYSLSVRIYEQYF.

The chain has TRBV5-4 and TRBJ1-5, with 11 bases aligning to TRBD1. V trimming: 4 bases; J trimming: 7 bases; junction bases outside the gene matches: 4. The CDR3 has 14 residues. Per germline, CDR1 SGHNT and CDR2 YYREEE (reference sequence). The CDR3 loop reads CASSPDRGRQPQHF. In DNA, the CDR3 is TGTGCCAGCAGCCCGGACAGGGGGCGGCAGCCCCAGCATTTT.

The chain couples TRBV28 to TRBJ1-1; possibly TRBD1 for D (6 bases). From germline, CDR1 is MDHEN and CDR2 SYDVKM. Trimming removed 1 base from V and 10 bases from J, with 16 bases in between. The CDR3 spans 14 residues. CDR3: CASSLYGGQGAAFF. The CDR3 DNA reads as TGTGCCAGCAGTTTATATGGGGGCCAAGGAGCAGCTTTCTTT.

The chain uses TRBV7-3 and TRBJ2-2, with 7 bases that match TRBD2. J was trimmed by 3 bases and V by 9 bases; bases with no gene match: 10. The CDR3 consists of 15 residues. From germline, CDR1 is SGHTA and CDR2 FQGTGA. The CDR3 nucleotides read TGTGCCAGTCGGGTTGGACTAGGGGACACCGGGGAGCTGTTTTTT. It translates to CASRVGLGDTGELFF.

The rearrangement uses TRBV7-9 and TRBJ2-1; D ambiguous. The CDR3 loop spans 16 amino acids. Germline V gives CDR1 SEHNR, CDR2 FQNEAQ (reference sequence). V dropped 2 bases and J dropped 0 bases, with 11 bases sitting between them. The DNA for the CDR3 is TGTGCCAGCAGCTTACAGGCCGTAACCTCCTACAATGAGCAGTTCTTC. This gives the protein CASSLQAVTSYNEQFF.

This chain links TRBV25-1 with TRBJ2-7; 9 nucleotides line up with TRBD1. V lost 3 bases, J lost 10 bases, and 10 bases stayed unmatched. The germline V gene has CDR1 MGHDK and CDR2 SYGVNS. The CDR3 runs 14 residues. The CDR3 bases are TGTGCCAGCAGTGATTCGAAACAGGGACAGGGTCAGTACTTC. Translation: CASSDSKQGQGQYF.

The chain uses TRBV25-1 and TRBJ1-1, with 12 bases identical to TRBD1. Germline V lookup: CDR1 MGHDK, CDR2 SYGVNS. The CDR3 runs to 15 residues. Trimming took 9 bases from V and 5 from J; bases not matched to a gene: 10. The CDR3 reads CASRPGQGARTEAFF. DNA of the CDR3: TGTGCCAGTCGACCGGGACAGGGGGCGAGAACTGAAGCTTTCTTT.

On this clone: At one end, the junction sequence differs from germline, possibly due to a read error. The chain links TRBV28 to TRBJ1-5, with 9 bases aligning to TRBD1. Germline lookup yields CDR1 MDHEN and CDR2 SYDVKM. The CDR3 sequence is 14 residues long. This chain's CDR3 is CAGSTGGDSQPQHF. CDR3 nucleotides: TGTGCCGGCAGCACAGGGGGCGATTCTCAGCCCCAGCATTTT.

The chain joins TRBV9 to TRBJ1-5, with 8 positions matching TRBD1. The CDR3 length is 14 residues. CDR1 and CDR2 (germline): SGDLS, YYNGEE. The V gene end was trimmed by 4 bases and the J gene end by 7 bases; junction bases not matched to a gene: 7. Here the CDR3 reads CASSLTGGQQPQHF. CDR3 bases: TGTGCCAGCAGCCTTACAGGGGGTCAACAGCCCCAGCATTTT.

The chain employs TRBV27 and TRBJ1-1; D may be TRBD1 (6 bases). The CDR3 runs to 14 residues. Per germline, CDR1 MNHEY and CDR2 SMNVEV (reference sequence). The V and J ends lost 5 bases and 5 bases respectively, with 15 bases between them. CDR3 bases: TGTGCCAGCAGTCGATGCCTCAGGGGAACTGAAGCTTTCTTT. It translates to CASSRCLRGTEAFF.

The J gene is TRBJ2-3, the V gene TRBV18; perhaps TRBD1 as D (6 bases). The CDR3 is 15 amino acids. Germline CDR1 is KGHSH and CDR2 is LQKENI. V lost 1 base to trimming and J lost 0 bases, with 8 bases between them. The CDR3 coding sequence is TGTGCCAGCTCACCACGCACAGGGAGCACAGATACGCAGTATTTT. It encodes CASSPRTGSTDTQYF.

The chain recombines TRBV15 with TRBJ1-1; weak D call: TRBD1 (5 bases). V shed 5 bases and J shed 11 bases, with 18 bases lying between them. This CDR3 spans 13 amino acids. The V gene's germline CDR1 is LNHNV and CDR2 YYDKDF (reference sequence). The CDR3 reads CATSGTPGLRAFF. The CDR3 DNA is TGTGCCACCAGCGGGACGCCGGGACTTCGGGCTTTCTTT.

The chain recombines TRBV7-9 with TRBJ1-1; D call uncertain. V lost 5 bases, J lost 0 bases, and 10 bases lay in between. The V gene's germline CDR1 is SEHNR and CDR2 FQNEAQ (reference sequence). The CDR3 sequence is 14 residues long. The CDR3 DNA is TGTGCCAGCAGCAGAGACAATTTGAACACTGAAGCTTTCTTT. This codes for CASSRDNLNTEAFF.

The rearrangement links TRBV5-6 to TRBJ2-5; maybe TRBD2 (5 bases). V lost 4 bases and J 2 bases, leaving 12 bases between the germline ends. In germline, CDR1 is SGHDT, CDR2 YYEEEE. The CDR3 length is 14 residues. CDR3: CASSINRGQETQYF. Written as DNA, the CDR3 is TGTGCCAGCAGCATAAACCGGGGACAAGAGACCCAGTACTTC.

J is TRBJ2-1 and V is TRBV7-9, with 9 nucleotides matching TRBD1. This CDR3 is built from 15 residues. Germline CDR1 is SEHNR and CDR2 is FQNEAQ (reference sequence). The ends lost 6 bases at V and 7 bases at J; junction bases unmatched: 10. CDR3 nucleotides: TGTGCCAGCAGAAATCTCACAGGGGGCGGGAATGAGCAGTTCTTC. Encoded protein: CASRNLTGGGNEQFF.

The gene calls are TRBV9 and TRBJ2-7; D unresolved. V dropped 0 bases and J dropped 5 bases, with 12 bases sitting between them. Germline-derived CDR1 and CDR2 are SGDLS and YYNGEE. The CDR3 spans 14 residues. The CDR3 DNA sequence: TGTGCCAGCAGCGTAGCTCTAGGAATGGACGAGCAGTACTTC. Encoded protein: CASSVALGMDEQYF.

The V gene is TRBV5-4, the J gene TRBJ2-5, with D perhaps matching TRBD2 (5 bases). The CDR3 is 14 amino acids. V dropped 3 bases and J dropped 4 bases, with 13 bases sitting between them. The germline gives CDR1 SGHNT, CDR2 YYREEE (reference sequence). CDR3 protein: CASSYAMRAETQYF. CDR3 DNA sequence: TGTGCCAGCAGCTATGCGATGAGGGCAGAGACCCAGTACTTC.

The chain joins TRBV7-8 to TRBJ2-5; 9 bases are shared with TRBD1. The CDR3 runs 15 residues. V was pared by 5 bases and J by 5 bases, with 9 bases of the junction left unmatched. The germline V gene encodes CDR1 SGHVS and CDR2 FQNEAQ. In nucleotides, the CDR3 is TGTGCCAGCAGCCCGATACAGGGGGCGCGGGAGACCCAGTACTTC. Translating it yields CASSPIQGARETQYF.

The chain carries TRBV5-1 and TRBJ1-1, with unresolved D. Trimming left V 6 bases short and J 9 bases short, with 15 bases between. The CDR3 has 12 amino acids. Per germline, CDR1 SGHRS and CDR2 YFSETQ. CDR3 region: CASNPRAGQAFF. As DNA, the CDR3 is TGCGCCAGCAACCCGAGGGCGGGCCAAGCTTTCTTT.

The rearrangement uses TRBV7-2 and TRBJ2-1; 7 bases agree with TRBD2. Per germline, CDR1 SGHTA and CDR2 FQGNSA. Germline trimming cut 0 bases from V and 6 bases from J; bases unmatched to any gene: 5. The CDR3 covers 15 residues. As DNA, the CDR3 is TGTGCCAGCAGCTTAGCGGGAGGGCCGGGCAATGAGCAGTTCTTC. Its protein is CASSLAGGPGNEQFF.

The genes are TRBV30 and TRBJ1-1; no clear D. Germline V gene sequence: CDR1 GTSNPN, CDR2 SVGIG (reference sequence). Trimming removed 1 base at V and 5 bases at J, with 8 bases between. The CDR3 contains 12 residues. CDR3 bases: TGTGCCTGGAGTGGCCTATGGACTGAAGCTTTCTTT. This encodes CAWSGLWTEAFF.

This sequence joins TRBV6-6 and TRBJ1-1, with D possibly TRBD1 on 6 matching bases. Germline-derived CDR1 and CDR2 are MNHNY and SVGAGI (reference sequence). V gave up 5 bases and J gave up 10 bases, with 26 bases separating them. CDR3 length: 16 residues. As DNA, the CDR3 is TGTGCCAGCAGTCCACCCTCGGGAAGGGGGGGAAACGTAGCTTTCTTT. This gives the protein CASSPPSGRGGNVAFF.